Below are 14 T cell receptor beta chains sequenced from a single sample in a study of blood T cell repertoires in COVID-19. Libraries were prepared by immunoSEQ multiplex PCR; TCRdb keeps only in-frame clonotypes and omits some of them. Among about 67,000 clones listed, 60% to 80% were seen once. The sample consisted of peripheral blood. The source is a woman aged 55-69 years with acute or convalescent COVID-19.

The rearrangement uses TRBV19 and TRBJ2-1, with a weak D call TRBD2 (5 bases). V lost 5 bases, J lost 10 bases, and 9 bases lay in between. Germline V gene lookup returns CDR1 LNHDA and CDR2 SQIVND (reference sequence). CDR3 length: 11 residues. CDR3 sequence (DNA): TGTGCCAGTAGTTCGACGGGGGAGCAGTTCTTC. It yields the protein CASSSTGEQFF.

The rearrangement joins TRBV4-1 to TRBJ1-2; a possible D gene is TRBD1 (5 bases). This CDR3 contains 14 residues. Germline V gene sequence: CDR1 MGHRA, CDR2 YSYEKL. The germline V and J ends were trimmed by 4 bases and 3 bases, with 12 bases remaining between them. CDR3 bases: TGCGCCAGCAGCCCGGGGGGGGAAGACTATGGCTACACCTTC. It yields the protein CASSPGGEDYGYTF.

This sequence joins TRBV2 and TRBJ2-7; D remains ambiguous. The CDR3 is made up of 13 amino acids. CDR1 SNHLY and CDR2 FYNNEI come from the germline V gene. Trimming took 3 bases from V and 2 from J, leaving 8 bases between them. The CDR3 coding sequence is TGTGCCAGCAGTGATTTCGGAGCCTACGAGCAGTACTTC. The encoded protein is CASSDFGAYEQYF.

The V and J genes are TRBV19 and TRBJ2-3, with TRBD1 identical over 8 bases. CDR1 LNHDA and CDR2 SQIVND come from the germline V gene (reference sequence). V lost 6 bases, J lost 1 base, and 0 bases stayed unmatched. This CDR3 is built from 13 residues. The CDR3 sequence: CASRDRGTDTQYF. The DNA for the CDR3 is TGTGCCAGTAGGGACAGGGGCACAGATACGCAGTATTTT.

The V and J genes are TRBV6-5 and TRBJ1-2, with D unresolved. The CDR3 length is 15 residues. The V end was cut by 0 bases, the J end by 8 bases, with 16 bases between. CDR1 is MNHEY and CDR2 is SVGAGI in the germline V gene. The CDR3: CASSYSEGTAGGYTF. CDR3 DNA sequence: TGTGCCAGCAGTTACTCTGAGGGTACGGCAGGCGGCTACACCTTC.

V and J are TRBV9 and TRBJ2-6; a possible D gene is TRBD1 (6 bases). CDR3 size: 17 residues. Germline values: CDR1 SGDLS, CDR2 YYNGEE. V gave up 3 bases and J gave up 0 bases, with 13 bases separating them. DNA for the CDR3: TGTGCCAGCAGCGCCCGACAGGTCCTCTCTGGGGCCAACGTCCTGACTTTC. Translation gives CASSARQVLSGANVLTF. Combining the CDR3 with reference TRBV9 and TRBJ2-6 gives the whole variable domain DSGVTQTPKHLITATGQRVTLRCSPRSGDLSVYWYQQSLDQGLQFLIQYYNGEERAKGNILERFSAQQFPDLHSELNLSSLELGDSALYFCASSARQVLSGANVLTFGAGSRLTVL.

The V gene is TRBV18, the J gene TRBJ1-6; 9 nucleotides agree with TRBD1. The CDR3 contains 15 residues. Germline loops: CDR1 KGHSH, CDR2 LQKENI. V dropped 5 bases and J dropped 9; count of bases not matched to a gene: 8. Here the CDR3 DNA reads TGTGCCAGCTCAACCGGGACAGGGCCGTCTTCACCCCTCCACTTT. Encoded protein: CASSTGTGPSSPLHF.

Only one count was recorded for this clone. This chain links TRBV5-6 with TRBJ1-2, with 7 bases fitting TRBD1. Germline CDR1 reads SGHDT; CDR2 reads YYEEEE. V shed 4 bases and J 2 bases; nucleotides not matched to a gene: 11. CDR3 length equals 16 residues. The CDR3 nucleotides are TGTGCCAGCAGCCCCCCCGGACAGGCTTCAAACTATGGCTACACCTTC. It yields the protein CASSPPGQASNYGYTF.

V usage is TRBV11-2 and J usage is TRBJ1-2, with TRBD1 identical over 7 bases. This CDR3 has 15 residues. The V and J ends lost 3 bases and 6 bases, in that order; junction bases with no gene match: 10. Germline CDR1 is SGHAT and CDR2 is FQNNGV. CDR3 residues: CASSFERGQGNGYTF. As DNA, the CDR3 is TGTGCCAGCAGCTTCGAGAGGGGGCAGGGTAATGGCTACACCTTC. The complete variable domain, with remaining parts taken from reference TRBV11-2 and TRBJ1-2, reads EAGVAQSPRYKIIEKRQSVAFWCNPISGHATLYWYQQILGQGPKLLIQFQNNGVVDDSQLPKDRFSAERLKGVDSTLKIQPAKLEDSAVYLCASSFERGQGNGYTFGSGTRLTVV.

This clone was seen a few times. J is TRBJ1-1 and V is TRBV5-1, with D unresolved. Trimming removed 0 bases at V and 0 bases at J, with 12 bases between. The CDR3 extends over 16 amino acids. Germline CDR1 is SGHRS and CDR2 is YFSETQ. In DNA, the CDR3 is TGCGCCAGCAGCTTGGTAGCAGCTTCTATGAACACTGAAGCTTTCTTT. This translates into CASSLVAASMNTEAFF.

The rearrangement links TRBV9 to TRBJ2-2; TRBD1 aligns across 7 bases. The CDR3 length is 15 residues. Looked up from germline, CDR1 is SGDLS and CDR2 is YYNGEE. The trim removed 3 bases at V and 0 bases at J, leaving 2 bases unmatched. Here the CDR3 reads CASSGQGSNTGELFF. Written as DNA, the CDR3 is TGTGCCAGCAGCGGACAGGGATCGAACACCGGGGAGCTGTTTTTT.

The chain employs TRBV3-1 (or the pseudogene TRBV3-2) and TRBJ2-7; unclear D gene. This CDR3 has 14 amino acids. The germline V gene has CDR1 LGHDT and CDR2 YNNKEL (reference sequence). The V end was cut by 4 bases, the J end by 3 bases, with 13 bases between. In nucleotides, the CDR3 is TGTGCCAGCAGCCCCTTTGATCGGGTCTACGAGCAGTACTTC. Residues: CASSPFDRVYEQYF.

V usage is TRBV27 and J usage is TRBJ1-3, with 7 nucleotides matching TRBD1. Germline trimming cut 4 bases from V and 3 bases from J; bases unmatched to any gene: 9. The CDR3 has 16 residues. Germline V lookup: CDR1 MNHEY, CDR2 SMNVEV (reference sequence). For the CDR3, the DNA is TGTGCCAGCAGTTCAGCCTCAGGGGGAGGTGGAAACACCATATATTTT. This translates into CASSSASGGGGNTIYF.

This clone was detected once. The J gene is TRBJ2-7, the V gene TRBV19, with 10 nucleotides matching TRBD1. Looked up from germline, CDR1 is LNHDA and CDR2 is SQIVND (reference sequence). V gave up 6 bases and J gave up 6 bases; unmatched junction bases: 8. The CDR3 covers 14 residues. The CDR3 sequence is CASSPGTGDAEQYF. In DNA, the CDR3 is TGTGCCAGTAGCCCCGGGACAGGGGACGCCGAGCAGTACTTC.